This T cell receptor (beta chain) was documented in a study of spatial heterogeneity in lung cancer. Study-level results: Blood carried ubiquitous expanded tumor TCRs more at resection than follow-up.

The time point: sample taken at primary tumor resection. Whole RNA came from tumor, nontumor lung or frozen PBMC and was sequenced without being sorted. The donors comprised about 70 untreated early-stage non-small cell lung cancer patients. TCRdb used MiXCR to reprocess the 5' RACE reads, holding one entry per CDR3 protein. The table lists about 92,000 distinct CDR3 sequences, approximately 12% of them singletons. This clonotype was seen a few times. What it binds is not known. CDR1 and CDR2 (germline): SGHRS, YFSETQ. This CDR3 comprises 14 residues. Trimming left V 0 bases short and J 6 bases short, with 12 bases between.

The V call is TRBV5-1, the J call TRBJ1-1; unclear D gene. The origin of this receptor is a male donor with early-stage non-small cell lung cancer. The sequences come from PBMCs, collected at surgery. DNA of the CDR3: TGCGCCAGCAGCTTGGCTCAGCTGGGTTCTGAAGCTTTCTTT. The encoded protein is CASSLAQLGSEAFF.